This TCR beta chain stems from a study of CD8+CD57+ T cells in acquired aplastic anemia (dated by TCRdb to the late 2010s). Turning to the overall study: Extracted DNA from sorted CD4+ and CD8+ cells averaged around 3.4 ug, ranging from about 0.18 to 27.4 ug. A CD8+CD57+ expansion meant a frequency higher than the mean frequency seen in healthy subjects. The full study reports these points: Although around 30 CD8+ CDR3 sequences were shared by patients and controls, these sequences appeared highly expressed in patients and within the immunodominant clones of patients. Between patients and healthy controls, no significant difference in CD8+ Simpson's diversity was found (P=0.060).

This clonotype has just one count. Its antigen is unknown. Base-call qualities are not available, and no considerably larger clone is one nucleotide away. One read represents weak support. Profiling of TCR beta VDJ combinations and CDR3 sequences used genomic DNA as the template. An Illumina HiSeq 2000 was used for TCR repertoire sequencing. On the authors' methods: Repertoire assessment relied on Simpson's diversity index, CDR3 size and DJ length profiles, and TRBV/TRBJ rearrangement plots. The immunodominant clone was defined as the most abundant DNA sequence in deep sequencing data. CDR3 amino acid sequences were checked for sharing between subjects and were compared against published repertoires and the VDJdb database. The public reads were reprocessed in TCRdb via fastp at Q25 and MiXCR, keeping in-frame beta chains. Identical CDR3 proteins give one entry, which carries the most common genes and DNA. TCRdb's processing, not the study's, gives the V and J calls here. Here the sample has roughly 180,000 distinct CDR3 sequences; 63% occur a single time. The ten largest clones take up 42% of the sample.

Expansion of CD8+CD57+ cells had been shown by flow cytometry in the patients chosen for sequencing. Severe acquired aplastic anemia was diagnosed in all patients according to International Study of Aplastic Anemia and Agranulocytosis and Camitta criteria. At the time blood was sampled, none of the patients had received any therapy. TCR repertoires of sorted CD4+ and CD8+ blood T cells from severe aplastic anemia patients and healthy subjects were deep-sequenced in the study. Patients were enrolled in the USA under clinicaltrials.gov protocols 00001620, 01623167, 00001397, 00071045, 00081523 and 00961064. Ficoll-Paque density gradient centrifugation was used to isolate peripheral blood mononuclear cells. Before DNA was extracted, CD4+ and CD8+ T cells were sorted using either FACS or magnetic beads. CDR1 and CDR2 are drawn from the germline V gene (reference sequence): SEHNR, FQNEAQ. After removal of 1 base from V and 0 bases from J, the junction retains 5 bases not matched to a gene. Reading from cysteine to phenylalanine, the CDR3 counts 16 amino acids. The CDR3 DNA has 48 bases and is translated from base 1.

The chain is made from TRBV7-9 and TRBJ2-7; 8 central bases correspond to TRBD1. The sequenced sample was sorted CD4+, CD8+, or CD8+CD57+ T cells (not recorded which) from PBMCs. The source of this sequence is a human donor with aplastic anemia. For the CDR3, the sequence is CASSLGGQASSYEQYF. The nucleotide sequence reads TGTGCCAGCAGCTTAGGGGGACAGGCTAGCTCCTACGAGCAGTACTTC.